The T cell receptor beta chain under discussion was sequenced for a study of OX40 agonist ivuxolimab in advanced cancers. On the study more broadly: Six ivuxolimab dose levels, 0.01 to 10 mg/kg, were given intravenously every 2 weeks.

Study results and limitations: The average count of expanded clones was higher among CD8+ T cells than among CD4+. Some nonresponders additionally presented with little normalized T-cell clonal expansion.

As concerns this clone: Its antigen remains unknown.

CDR3 length: 18 amino acids. Trimming removed 0 bases at V and 2 bases at J, with 14 bases between. Germline-derived CDR1 and CDR2 are LGHNA and YNFKEQ. The data were produced by immunoSEQ multiplex PCR, yet TCRdb's version contains in-frame clones alone and is incomplete. Of some 37,000 clones listed, approximately 82% were seen once; the top ten hold under 2%. Sequencing used CD4+ or CD8+ T cells sorted from blood, obtained in a trial of the OX40 agonist ivuxolimab. The chain couples TRBV4-2 to TRBJ2-6; D perhaps matches TRBD2 (5 bases). The sequence was collected from an adult with an advanced solid tumor such as melanoma, head and neck, liver or kidney cancer. The CDR3 DNA sequence: TGTGCCAGCAGCCAAGAGCAGAGAGTGAGGGCTGGGGCCAACGTCCTGACTTTC. Translated, it gives CASSQEQRVRAGANVLTF.